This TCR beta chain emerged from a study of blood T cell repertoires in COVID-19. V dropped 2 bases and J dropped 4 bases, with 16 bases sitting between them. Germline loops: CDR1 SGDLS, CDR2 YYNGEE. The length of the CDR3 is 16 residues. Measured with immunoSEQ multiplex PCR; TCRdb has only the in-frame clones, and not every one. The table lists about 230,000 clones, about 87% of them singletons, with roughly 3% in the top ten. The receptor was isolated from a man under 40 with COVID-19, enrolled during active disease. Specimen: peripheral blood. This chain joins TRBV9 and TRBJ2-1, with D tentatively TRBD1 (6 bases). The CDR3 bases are TGTGCCAGCAGCGTCCCCGGGACAATAGGATACAATGAGCAGTTCTTC. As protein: CASSVPGTIGYNEQFF.